This passage covers 26 T cell receptor beta chains from one sample sequenced in a study of cytomegalovirus exposure and HLA in healthy donors. PCR involved 60 Vbeta and 13 Jbeta primers. Produced via immunoSEQ multiplex PCR; TCRdb's table is partial and in-frame only. There are roughly 160,000 clones in the sample; 84% occur only once, and roughly 0.38% lies in the top ten. The sequencing sample was made of PBMCs. These receptors all come from a boy younger than 10 in good health and CMV-seronegative.

The rearrangement joins TRBV7-9 to TRBJ1-2; 10 bases fit TRBD1. The length of the CDR3 is 16 residues. J lost 3 bases, V lost 4 bases, and 8 bases had no gene match. Germline V gene sequence: CDR1 SEHNR, CDR2 FQNEAQ (reference sequence). The CDR3 DNA reads as TGTGCCAGCAGCTCGTTGACAGGGGGCTTGTACTATGGCTACACCTTC. Amino acid sequence: CASSSLTGGLYYGYTF.

The gene calls are TRBV5-1 and TRBJ2-1; 13 bases match TRBD2. CDR3 length: 18 amino acids. Germline V CDR1 and CDR2: SGHRS, YFSETQ. V gave up 0 bases and J gave up 10 bases; unmatched junction bases: 13. CDR3 in amino acids: CASSLAQRTSGRTWEQFF. The CDR3 region has the DNA TGCGCCAGCAGCTTGGCCCAGAGGACTAGCGGGAGAACGTGGGAGCAGTTCTTC. Full variable domain (outside the CDR3, taken from reference TRBV5-1 and TRBJ2-1): KAGVTQTPRYLIKTRGQQVTLSCSPISGHRSVSWYQQTPGQGLQFLFEYFSETQRNKGNFPGRFSGRQFSNSRSEMNVSTLELGDSALYLCASSLAQRTSGRTWEQFFGPGTRLTVL.

The J gene is TRBJ2-7, the V gene TRBV7-6; D is possibly TRBD1 (6 bases). CDR1 and CDR2 from the germline V gene are SGHVS and FNYEAQ. This CDR3 has 15 residues. The V and J ends lost 1 base and 6 bases respectively, with 16 bases between them. The CDR3 nucleotides are TGTGCCAGCAGCTTAGGAAGGGCAGGGGACCTCGAGCAGTACTTC. This encodes CASSLGRAGDLEQYF.

CDR3 amino acids: CASSSLGLGTDTQYF. CDR3 bases: TGTGCCAGCAGCTCCCTTGGACTAGGCACAGATACGCAGTATTTT. This chain links TRBV11-2 with TRBJ2-3; 7 bases fit TRBD2. Germline V CDR1 and CDR2: SGHAT, FQNNGV. The CDR3 runs 15 residues. The V segment lost 4 bases and the J segment 1 base; nucleotides outside the gene matches: 5.

The chain joins TRBV29-1 to TRBJ2-1, with D possibly matching TRBD2 (7 bases). The V and J ends lost 7 bases and 4 bases respectively, with 23 bases between them. The CDR3 has 16 residues. Germline V CDR1 and CDR2: SQVTM, ANQGSEA. The CDR3 sequence is CSAPGAGGGPYNEQFF. The CDR3 coding sequence is TGCAGCGCTCCGGGGGCTGGGGGAGGGCCGTACAATGAGCAGTTCTTC.

The chain carries TRBV15 and TRBJ2-3, with unresolved D. The CDR3 spans 13 residues. CDR1 and CDR2 from the germline V gene are LNHNV and YYDKDF (reference sequence). V was trimmed by 3 bases and J by 7 bases, leaving 11 bases between them. As DNA, the CDR3 is TGTGCCACCAGCAGCGATCCGGAGAATACGCAGTATTTT. Amino acid sequence: CATSSDPENTQYF. The whole variable domain, remainder taken from reference TRBV15 and TRBJ2-3, is DAMVIQNPRYQVTQFGKPVTLSCSQTLNHNVMYWYQQKSSQAPKLLFHYYDKDFNNEADTPDNFQSRRPNTSFCFLDIRSPGLGDTAMYLCATSSDPENTQYFGPGTRLTVL.

This rearrangement joins TRBV13 to TRBJ1-1; the D is unclear. The CDR3 covers 12 residues. The germline V and J ends were trimmed by 4 bases and 3 bases, with 6 bases remaining between them. The germline V gene has CDR1 PRHDT and CDR2 FYEKMQ (reference sequence). As DNA, the CDR3 is TGTGCCAGCAGCTACTTTGACACTGAAGCTTTCTTT. Translation gives CASSYFDTEAFF.

V is TRBV7-9 and J is TRBJ2-1; D uncertain. Trimming took 1 base from V and 5 from J, leaving 9 bases between them. Looked up from germline, CDR1 is SEHNR and CDR2 is FQNEAQ (reference sequence). The CDR3 sequence is 14 residues long. The CDR3 protein is CASSLEVRNNEQFF. The CDR3, as DNA: TGTGCCAGCAGCTTAGAAGTGAGAAACAATGAGCAGTTCTTC. Full variable domain (rest looked up from reference TRBV7-9 and TRBJ2-1): DTGVSQNPRHKITKRGQNVTFRCDPISEHNRLYWYRQTLGQGPEFLTYFQNEAQLEKSRLLSDRFSAERPKGSFSTLEIQRTEQGDSAMYLCASSLEVRNNEQFFGPGTRLTVL.

The V and J genes are TRBV7-2 and TRBJ2-3, with a tentative D call TRBD2 (6 bases). CDR1 and CDR2 (germline): SGHTA, FQGNSA. The CDR3 sequence is 12 residues long. The V end lost 5 bases, the J end lost 5 bases, and 8 bases lay between the germline ends. In DNA, the CDR3 is TGTGCCAGCAGCGCGGGACTAGATACGCAGTATTTT. Amino acid sequence: CASSAGLDTQYF.

The J gene is TRBJ1-1, the V gene TRBV11-3, with D possibly TRBD1 on 5 matching bases. Germline V CDR1 and CDR2: SGHNT, YENEEA. The CDR3 has 13 amino acids. V gave up 2 bases and J gave up 4 bases, with 8 bases separating them. CDR3 sequence: CASSLFGGTEAFF. The CDR3 nucleotides are TGTGCCAGCAGCTTATTCGGGGGCACTGAAGCTTTCTTT. Using reference TRBV11-3 and TRBJ1-1 for the parts outside the CDR3, the full variable domain is EAGVVQSPRYKIIEKKQPVAFWCNPISGHNTLYWYLQNLGQGPELLIRYENEEAVDDSQLPKDRFSAERLKGVDSTLKIQPAELGDSAVYLCASSLFGGTEAFFGQGTRLTVV.

CDR3 sequence reads: CASSLSVAGTNTGELFF. In nucleotides, the CDR3 is TGTGCCAGCAGTTTATCGGTAGCGGGAACGAACACCGGGGAGCTGTTTTTT. The chain uses TRBV27 and TRBJ2-2; 8 bases match TRBD2. Germline CDR1 MNHEY, CDR2 SMNVEV (reference sequence). The V segment lost 0 bases and the J segment 0 bases; nucleotides outside the gene matches: 3. The CDR3 contains 17 residues.

The chain couples TRBV5-4 to TRBJ2-5; 8 positions agree with TRBD2. The germline V gene encodes CDR1 SGHNT and CDR2 YYREEE (reference sequence). V dropped 0 bases and J dropped 5; count of bases not matched to a gene: 3. The CDR3 covers 14 residues. DNA of the CDR3: TGTGCCAGCAGCTTGGCTTCGGGAGGGGAGACCCAGTACTTC. Encoded protein: CASSLASGGETQYF.

This clone is a singleton in its sample. The genes are TRBV6-6 and TRBJ2-5; D not resolved. V dropped 2 bases and J dropped 1 base, with 11 bases sitting between them. Germline loops: CDR1 MNHNY, CDR2 SVGAGI (reference sequence). CDR3 length equals 15 residues. The CDR3 is CASSYTRHGQETQYF. CDR3 nucleotides: TGTGCCAGCAGTTACACAAGACACGGCCAAGAGACCCAGTACTTC.

This chain uses TRBV7-8 with TRBJ2-7; D perhaps matches TRBD1 (5 bases). The germline gives CDR1 SGHVS, CDR2 FQNEAQ. This CDR3 comprises 15 residues. The V and J ends lost 1 base and 2 bases respectively, with 12 bases between them. The CDR3 DNA sequence: TGTGCCAGCAGCTTAGTCCTTGGACACACCTACGAGCAGTACTTC. Residues: CASSLVLGHTYEQYF.

On this clone itself: At one end the junction does not follow the germline gene, possibly because of a read error. This chain uses TRBV5-4 with TRBJ2-7; no firm D call. CDR1 and CDR2 (germline): SGHNT, YYREEE (reference sequence). This CDR3 spans 15 amino acids. The CDR3 is CASSLEPVGSHEQYF. The CDR3, as DNA: TGTGCCAGCAGCTTAGAACCGGTGGGCTCCCACGAGCAGTACTTC.

The chain carries TRBV29-1 and TRBJ2-5; no clear D gene. The CDR3 contains 11 residues. The germline CDR1 and CDR2 sequences are SQVTM and ANQGSEA. The CDR3, as DNA: TGCAGTACCATGATTTCCGGGACCCAGTACTTC. Protein sequence: CSTMISGTQYF.

V and J are TRBV19 and TRBJ1-5; 8 positions agree with TRBD1. There are 16 residues in the CDR3. Per the germline V gene, CDR1 is LNHDA and CDR2 is SQIVND (reference sequence). The J segment lost 1 base and the V segment lost 5 bases, leaving 7 bases of the junction unmatched. The CDR3 is CASSGQGVRSNQPQHF. DNA of the CDR3: TGTGCCAGTAGTGGACAGGGAGTTAGAAGCAATCAGCCCCAGCATTTT.

The V gene is TRBV29-1, the J gene TRBJ2-7; 12 bases align to TRBD2. The germline V gene encodes CDR1 SQVTM and CDR2 ANQGSEA. The CDR3 extends over 13 amino acids. Losses at the gene ends were 4 bases for V and 3 bases for J; bases not matched to a gene: 1. The CDR3 region has the DNA TGCAGCGTTGGACTAGCGGGAGACTACGAGCAGTACTTC. This translates into CSVGLAGDYEQYF.

In regard to this clone: At one of its ends the junction is not consistent with the germline gene, which may arise from a read error. This rearrangement joins TRBV25-1 to TRBJ1-2; D not resolved. The CDR3 covers 14 residues. Germline loops: CDR1 MGHDK, CDR2 SYGVNS. CDR3: CASSEFLGEYVYTF. CDR3 coding DNA: TGTGCCAGCAGTGAATTTCTGGGAGAGTATGTCTACACCTTC.

The CDR3, as DNA: TGTGCCTGGGGTCCCAGCGGGCTAGCGGGAGCAACCGAGCAGTACTTC. Translation gives CAWGPSGLAGATEQYF. V usage is TRBV30 and J usage is TRBJ2-7; TRBD2 matches 10 bases. V dropped 5 bases and J dropped 6; count of bases not matched to a gene: 16. The CDR3 has 16 amino acids. In germline, CDR1 is GTSNPN, CDR2 SVGIG (reference sequence).

The V and J genes are TRBV10-3 and TRBJ2-4, with 9 bases aligning to TRBD2. In germline, CDR1 is ENHRY, CDR2 SYGVKD. Trimming at V came to 0 bases and at J to 4 bases, leaving 4 bases not matched to a gene. This CDR3 has 16 residues. This CDR3 reads CAISESTSGTKNIQYF. The CDR3 DNA reads as TGTGCCATCAGTGAGTCGACTAGCGGAACTAAAAACATTCAGTACTTC.

This clone came up once. The chain uses TRBV28 and TRBJ1-4; D is undetermined. The CDR3 has 15 residues. Germline values: CDR1 MDHEN, CDR2 SYDVKM. Trimming removed 5 bases at V and 4 bases at J, with 14 bases between. The CDR3 DNA reads TGTGCCAGCAGTCCTCCCACTCACTATAATGAAAAACTGTTTTTT. It is translated as CASSPPTHYNEKLFF.

The chain carries TRBV4-2 and TRBJ2-5; 12 positions agree with TRBD2. Germline V gene sequence: CDR1 LGHNA, CDR2 YNFKEQ. The J segment lost 3 bases and the V segment lost 1 base, leaving 3 bases of the junction unmatched. This CDR3 spans 16 amino acids. Written as DNA, the CDR3 is TGTGCCAGCAGCCAAGGTGGACTAGCGGGAAAAGAGACCCAGTACTTC. Translated: CASSQGGLAGKETQYF.

This clone was observed a handful of times. Additional DNA sequences in this sample encode the identical CDR3. The chain recombines TRBV6-4 with TRBJ1-5; maybe TRBD1 (6 bases). V was clipped by 4 bases and J by 3 bases, with 7 bases between them. Germline V gene sequence: CDR1 MRHNA, CDR2 SNTAGT. The CDR3 totals 13 residues. The CDR3 is CASSGQANQPQHF. The CDR3 region has the DNA TGTGCCAGCAGTGGACAGGCCAATCAGCCCCAGCATTTT.

This clone has a single count. This chain connects TRBV6-1 to TRBJ2-2, with TRBD2 as a possible D gene (5 bases). Germline CDR1 reads MNHNS; CDR2 reads SASEGT. CDR3 length equals 17 residues. V lost 4 bases and J 0 bases, leaving 15 bases between the germline ends. Here the CDR3 DNA reads TGTGCCAGCAGTGGAATTGGGCGGGCCTCGAACACCGGGGAGCTGTTTTTT. It specifies CASSGIGRASNTGELFF.

This CDR3 is CSAGTGISNQPQHF. DNA of the CDR3: TGCAGCGCCGGGACAGGGATTAGCAATCAGCCCCAGCATTTT. The chain uses TRBV29-1 and TRBJ1-5; 9 bases fit TRBD1. This CDR3 spans 14 amino acids. Germline V gene lookup returns CDR1 SQVTM and CDR2 ANQGSEA. The V and J ends lost 7 bases and 0 bases, in that order; junction bases with no gene match: 4. The full variable domain, its missing parts supplied by reference TRBV29-1 and TRBJ1-5, is SAVISQKPSRDICQRGTSLTIQCQVDSQVTMMFWYRQQPGQSLTLIATANQGSEATYESGFVIDKFPISRPNLTFSTLTVSNMSPEDSSIYLCSAGTGISNQPQHFGDGTRLSIL.